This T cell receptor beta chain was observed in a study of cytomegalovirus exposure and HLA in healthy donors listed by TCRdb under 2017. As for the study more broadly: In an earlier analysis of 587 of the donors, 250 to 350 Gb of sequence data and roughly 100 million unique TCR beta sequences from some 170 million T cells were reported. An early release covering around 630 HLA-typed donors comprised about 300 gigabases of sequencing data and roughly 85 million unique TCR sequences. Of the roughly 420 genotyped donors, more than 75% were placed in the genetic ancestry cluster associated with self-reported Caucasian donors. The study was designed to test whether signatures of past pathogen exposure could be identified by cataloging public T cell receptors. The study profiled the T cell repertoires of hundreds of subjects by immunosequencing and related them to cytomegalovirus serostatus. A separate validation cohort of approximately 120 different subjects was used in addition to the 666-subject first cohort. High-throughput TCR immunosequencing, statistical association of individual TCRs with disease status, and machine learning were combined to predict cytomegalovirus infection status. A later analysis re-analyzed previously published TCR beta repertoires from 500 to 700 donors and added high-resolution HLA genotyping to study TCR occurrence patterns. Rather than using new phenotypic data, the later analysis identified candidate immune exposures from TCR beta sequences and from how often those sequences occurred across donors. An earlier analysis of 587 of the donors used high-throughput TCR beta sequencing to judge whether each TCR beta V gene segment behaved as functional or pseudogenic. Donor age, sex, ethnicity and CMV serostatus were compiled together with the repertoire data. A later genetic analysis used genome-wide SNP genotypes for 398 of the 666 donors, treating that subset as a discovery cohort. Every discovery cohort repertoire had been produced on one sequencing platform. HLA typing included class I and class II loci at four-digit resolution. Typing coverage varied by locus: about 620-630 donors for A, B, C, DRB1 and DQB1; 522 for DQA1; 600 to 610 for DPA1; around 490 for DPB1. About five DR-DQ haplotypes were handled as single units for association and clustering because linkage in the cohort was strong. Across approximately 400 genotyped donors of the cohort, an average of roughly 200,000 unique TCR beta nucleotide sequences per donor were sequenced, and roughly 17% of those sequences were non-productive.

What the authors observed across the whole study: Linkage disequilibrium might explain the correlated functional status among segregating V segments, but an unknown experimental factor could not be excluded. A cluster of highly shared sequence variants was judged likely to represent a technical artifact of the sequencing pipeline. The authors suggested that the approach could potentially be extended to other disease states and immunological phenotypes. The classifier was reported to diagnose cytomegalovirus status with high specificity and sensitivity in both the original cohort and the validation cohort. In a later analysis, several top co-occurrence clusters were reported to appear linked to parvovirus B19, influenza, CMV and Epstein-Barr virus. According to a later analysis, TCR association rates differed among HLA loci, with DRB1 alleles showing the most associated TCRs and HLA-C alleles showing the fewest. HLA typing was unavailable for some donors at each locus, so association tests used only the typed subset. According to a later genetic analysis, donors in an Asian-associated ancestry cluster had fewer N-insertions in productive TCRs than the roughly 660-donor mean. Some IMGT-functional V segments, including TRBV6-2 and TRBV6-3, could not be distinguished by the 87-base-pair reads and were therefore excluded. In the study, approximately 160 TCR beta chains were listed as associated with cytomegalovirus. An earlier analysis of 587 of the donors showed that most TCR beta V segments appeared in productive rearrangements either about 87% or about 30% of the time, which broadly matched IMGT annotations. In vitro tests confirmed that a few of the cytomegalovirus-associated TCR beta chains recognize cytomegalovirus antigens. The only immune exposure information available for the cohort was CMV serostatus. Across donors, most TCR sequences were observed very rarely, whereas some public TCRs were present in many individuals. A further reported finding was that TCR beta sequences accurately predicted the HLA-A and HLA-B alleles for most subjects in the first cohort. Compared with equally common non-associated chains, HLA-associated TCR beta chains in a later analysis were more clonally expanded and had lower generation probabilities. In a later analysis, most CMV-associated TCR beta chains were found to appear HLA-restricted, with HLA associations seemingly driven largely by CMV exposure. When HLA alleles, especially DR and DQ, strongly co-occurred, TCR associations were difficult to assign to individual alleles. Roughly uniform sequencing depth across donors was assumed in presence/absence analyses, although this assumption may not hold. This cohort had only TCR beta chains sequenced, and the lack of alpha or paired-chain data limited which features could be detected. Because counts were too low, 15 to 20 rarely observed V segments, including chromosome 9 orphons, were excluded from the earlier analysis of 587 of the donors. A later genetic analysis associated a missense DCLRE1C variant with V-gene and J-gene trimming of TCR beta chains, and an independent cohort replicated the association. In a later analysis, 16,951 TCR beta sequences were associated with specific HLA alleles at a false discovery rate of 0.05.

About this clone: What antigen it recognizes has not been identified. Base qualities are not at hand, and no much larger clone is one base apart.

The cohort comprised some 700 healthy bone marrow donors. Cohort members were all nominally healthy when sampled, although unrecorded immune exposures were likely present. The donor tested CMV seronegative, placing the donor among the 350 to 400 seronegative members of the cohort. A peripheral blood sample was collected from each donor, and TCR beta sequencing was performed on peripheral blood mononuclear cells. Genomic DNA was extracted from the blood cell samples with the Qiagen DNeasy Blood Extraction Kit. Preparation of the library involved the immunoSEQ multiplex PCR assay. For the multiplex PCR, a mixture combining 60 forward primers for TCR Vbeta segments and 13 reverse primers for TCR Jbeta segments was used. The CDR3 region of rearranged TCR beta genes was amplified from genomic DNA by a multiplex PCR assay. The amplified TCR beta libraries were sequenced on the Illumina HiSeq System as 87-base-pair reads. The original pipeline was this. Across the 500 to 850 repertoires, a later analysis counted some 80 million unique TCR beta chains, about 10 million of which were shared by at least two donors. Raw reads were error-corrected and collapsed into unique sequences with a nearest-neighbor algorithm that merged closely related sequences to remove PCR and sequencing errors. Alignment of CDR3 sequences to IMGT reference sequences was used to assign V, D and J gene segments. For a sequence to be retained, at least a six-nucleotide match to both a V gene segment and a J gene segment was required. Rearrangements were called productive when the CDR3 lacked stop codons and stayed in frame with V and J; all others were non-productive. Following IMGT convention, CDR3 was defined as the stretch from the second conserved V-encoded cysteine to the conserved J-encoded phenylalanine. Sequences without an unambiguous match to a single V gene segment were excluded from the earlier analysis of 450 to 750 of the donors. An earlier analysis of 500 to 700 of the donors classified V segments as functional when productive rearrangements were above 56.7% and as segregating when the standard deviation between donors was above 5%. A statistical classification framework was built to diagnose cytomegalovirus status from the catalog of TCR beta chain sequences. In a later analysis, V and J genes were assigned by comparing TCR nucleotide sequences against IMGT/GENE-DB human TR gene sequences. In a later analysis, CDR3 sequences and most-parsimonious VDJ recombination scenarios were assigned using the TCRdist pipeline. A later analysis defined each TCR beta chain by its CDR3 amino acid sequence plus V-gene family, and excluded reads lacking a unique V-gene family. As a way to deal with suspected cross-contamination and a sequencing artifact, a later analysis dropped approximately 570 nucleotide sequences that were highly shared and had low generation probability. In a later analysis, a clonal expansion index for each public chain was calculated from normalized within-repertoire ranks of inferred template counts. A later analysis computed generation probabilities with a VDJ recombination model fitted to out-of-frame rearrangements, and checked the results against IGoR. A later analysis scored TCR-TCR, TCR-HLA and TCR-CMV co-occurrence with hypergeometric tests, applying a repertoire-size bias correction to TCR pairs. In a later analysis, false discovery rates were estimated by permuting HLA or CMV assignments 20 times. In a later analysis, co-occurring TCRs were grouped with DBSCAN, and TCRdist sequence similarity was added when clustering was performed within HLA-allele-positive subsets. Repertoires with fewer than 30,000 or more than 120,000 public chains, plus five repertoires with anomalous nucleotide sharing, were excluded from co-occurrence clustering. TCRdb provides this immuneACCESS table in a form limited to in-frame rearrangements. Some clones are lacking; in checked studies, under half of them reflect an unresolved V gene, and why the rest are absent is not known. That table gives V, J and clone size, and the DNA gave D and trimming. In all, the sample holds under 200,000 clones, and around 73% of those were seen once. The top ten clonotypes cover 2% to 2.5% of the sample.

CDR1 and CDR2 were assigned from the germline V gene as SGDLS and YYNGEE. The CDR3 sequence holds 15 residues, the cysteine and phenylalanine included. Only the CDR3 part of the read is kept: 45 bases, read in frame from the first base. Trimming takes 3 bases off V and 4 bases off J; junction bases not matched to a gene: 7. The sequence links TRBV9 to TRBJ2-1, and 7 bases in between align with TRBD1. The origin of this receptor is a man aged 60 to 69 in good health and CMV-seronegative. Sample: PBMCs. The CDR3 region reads CASSGDSYWYNEQFF. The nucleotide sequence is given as TGTGCCAGCAGCGGGGACAGTTACTGGTACAATGAGCAGTTCTTC.